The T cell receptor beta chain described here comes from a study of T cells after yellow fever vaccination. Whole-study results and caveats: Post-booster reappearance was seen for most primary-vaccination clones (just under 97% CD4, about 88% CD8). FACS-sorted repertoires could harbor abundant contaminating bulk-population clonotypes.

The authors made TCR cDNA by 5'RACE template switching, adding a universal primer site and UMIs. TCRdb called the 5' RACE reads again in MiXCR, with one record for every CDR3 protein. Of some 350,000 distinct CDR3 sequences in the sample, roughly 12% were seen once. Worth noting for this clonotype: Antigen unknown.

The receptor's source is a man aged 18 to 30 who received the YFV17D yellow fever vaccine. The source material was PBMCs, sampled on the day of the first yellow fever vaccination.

The CDR3 DNA is TGTGCCAGCAGCGTACGACAGATTCCAGACTATGGCTACACCTTC. This gives the protein CASSVRQIPDYGYTF. The chain has TRBV5-5 and TRBJ1-2; D possibly corresponds to TRBD1 (5 bases). The V and J ends lost 4 bases and 3 bases respectively, with 16 bases between them. In germline, CDR1 is SGHKS, CDR2 YYEKEE (reference sequence). There are 15 residues in the CDR3.